This TCR beta chain was obtained from a study of breast tumors, draining lymph nodes, adjacent tissues. Findings of the study overall: Tumor TCR diversity was below lymph nodes but above nontumor tissue.

TCRdb re-analysed the multiplex PCR reads in MiXCR, keeping a single row per CDR3 protein. The sample has 150,000 to 200,000 distinct CDR3 sequences, around 35% seen once; the top ten hold over 3.5%. This clonotype was recorded many times. Its antigen is not identified. The CDR3 is made up of 12 amino acids. Between the trimmed V and J ends, which lost 5 bases and 6 bases, there was a span of 10 bases. Germline CDR1 is SEHNR and CDR2 is FQNEAQ (reference sequence). Breast cancer patients provided tissue from their axillary draining lymph nodes. The chain employs TRBV7-9 and TRBJ1-2; D unresolved. The clonotype comes from a female donor with breast cancer. Some clones in this sample may be carry-over from other donors' samples. Sequenced sample: axillary lymph node tissue. CDR3 sequence (DNA): TGTGCCAGCAGCAGACTTGGCAATGGCTACACCTTC. Translated: CASSRLGNGYTF.